These T cell receptor beta chains were read from a single sample in a study of PD-L1 blockade in urothelial cancer. Profiled with immunoSEQ multiplex PCR; TCRdb holds only in-frame clones, not every one. The sample gives tens of thousands of clones, about 86% of which show up once; roughly 3.7% is in the top ten. The specimen comprised PBMCs, sampled around atezolizumab (anti-PD-L1) treatment. The receptors derive from a man in his fifties with urothelial cancer. CDR3s include the opening cysteine and the closing phenylalanine or tryptophan. D genes are given only for firm matches. Only part of the rows carry a size: once, few, many, or a class if the clone is expanded.

abundance	j_gene	d_gene	v_gene	CDR3nt	CDR3aa
-	TRBJ2-3	TRBD2	TRBV27	TGTGCCAGCAGAGGACTAGTTTTCACAGATACGCAGTATTTT	CASRGLVFTDTQYF
-	TRBJ2-7	-	TRBV27	TGTGCCAGCAGTTTCTCCAGGGCATCCTCCTACGAGCAGTACTTC	CASSFSRASSYEQYF
-	TRBJ2-5	-	TRBV7-6	TGTGCCAGCAGCTTGCTTCGGGAGACCCAGTACTTC	CASSLLRETQYF
-	TRBJ2-7	TRBD1	TRBV9	TGTGCCAGCAGCGTTGCCGGGACAGGGGGCTACGAGCAGTACTTC	CASSVAGTGGYEQYF
-	TRBJ2-7	-	TRBV9	TGTGCCAGCAGCGTAGACCCTAGTCTTGGCGAGCAGTACTTC	CASSVDPSLGEQYF
few	TRBJ2-7	TRBD1	TRBV4-3	TGCGCCAGCAGCCTTTGGGGGCCGGGACAGGGGGCGTACGAGCAGTACTTC	CASSLWGPGQGAYEQYF
-	TRBJ2-1	TRBD1	TRBV30	TGTGCCTGGAGTGTAGACAGGGTGCAGTTCTTC	CAWSVDRVQFF
-	TRBJ2-3	TRBD2	TRBV11-3	TGTGCCAGCAGCTTAGGTCCTAGCGGGAGGACCACAGATACGCAGTATTTT	CASSLGPSGRTTDTQYF
-	TRBJ1-6	TRBD1	TRBV19	TGTGCCAGTAGTATCCCCGGACAGGTCTTATCACCCCTCCACTTT	CASSIPGQVLSPLHF
-	TRBJ1-4	-	TRBV28	TGTGCCAGCGAACAGTGGAATGAAAAACTGTTTTTT	CASEQWNEKLFF
-	TRBJ1-2	-	TRBV6-6	TGTGCCAGCAGTAACGGACAAACCCATGGCTACACCTTC	CASSNGQTHGYTF
-	TRBJ2-2	-	TRBV9	TGTGCCAGCAGCGTAGGGGGAAGGCGGGGCGGAACCGGGGAGCTGTTTTTT	CASSVGGRRGGTGELFF
-	TRBJ2-1	TRBD2	TRBV7-9	TGTGCCAGCACCGGAGGGGGACTAGCGGGTACCTACAATGAGCAGTTCTTC	CASTGGGLAGTYNEQFF
-	TRBJ2-5	-	TRBV7-2	TGTGCCAGCAGCTCCTATGAGACCCAGTACTTC	CASSSYETQYF
-	TRBJ1-5	-	TRBV11-2	TGTGCCAGCAGCTCGAACCGGGACTTCAATCAGCCCCAGCATTTT	CASSSNRDFNQPQHF
-	TRBJ1-1	TRBD1	TRBV18	TGTGCCAGCTCACCGACAGGGGGCGAGGCCACTGAAGCTTTCTTT	CASSPTGGEATEAFF
-	TRBJ2-1	-	TRBV6-5	TGTGCCACTAAGGGGGGGCTTCATTCCAATGAGCAGTTCTTC	CATKGGLHSNEQFF
-	TRBJ1-1	-	TRBV19	TGTGCCAGTAGTATATTGGGGGGGAGTGGGATGAACACTGAAGCTTTCTTT	CASSILGGSGMNTEAFF
-	TRBJ2-5	TRBD1	TRBV5-1	TGCGCCAGCAGCTTTAGCCCGGGACAGGGACCAGAGACCCAGTACTTC	CASSFSPGQGPETQYF
-	TRBJ2-4	-	TRBV15	TGTGCCACCAGCAGAGATAAAAATAGTTGGTTAGCCAAAAACATTCAGTACTTC	CATSRDKNSWLAKNIQYF
-	TRBJ1-2	-	TRBV19	TGTGCCAGTAGTAGCAACAGGGTAATTAACTATGGCTACACCTTC	CASSSNRVINYGYTF
-	TRBJ1-6	-	TRBV7-9	TGTGCCAGCAGCTCAGAAACCCCTAGTTCACCCCTCCACTTT	CASSSETPSSPLHF
-	TRBJ2-3	-	TRBV2	TGTGCCAGCAGTGTAGGTGGGGGGGCGGGTACAGATACGCAGTATTTT	CASSVGGGAGTDTQYF
-	TRBJ2-1	-	TRBV9	TGTGCCAGCAGCCCGTCGGGGGGCGGGGCCCCCGAGAAGCAGTTCTTC	CASSPSGGGAPEKQFF
-	TRBJ1-1	TRBD1	TRBV19	TGTGCCAGTAGCATGGGACAGTCAAGAATGAACACTGAAGCTTTCTTT	CASSMGQSRMNTEAFF
-	TRBJ1-1	-	TRBV5-4	TGTGCCAGCAGCTTGGATGTGGGGCAAACTGAAGCTTTCTTT	CASSLDVGQTEAFF
once	TRBJ1-3	-	TRBV10-3	TGTGCCATCAGTGAGTCCCAATCAGGTTATGGAAACACCATATATTTT	CAISESQSGYGNTIYF
once	TRBJ2-5	TRBD2	TRBV5-1	TGCGCCAGCAGCTTGGGCGGGGCGGGGGAAGAGACCCAGTACTTC	CASSLGGAGEETQYF
-	TRBJ1-6	TRBD1	TRBV7-8	TGTGCCAGCAGCTTAGCGGTGGGGACAGCGGATTCACCCCTCCACTTT	CASSLAVGTADSPLHF
-	TRBJ1-1	-	TRBV29-1	TGCAGCGTGCGACAGGCGACGAACACTGAAGCTTTCTTT	CSVRQATNTEAFF
-	TRBJ2-1	-	TRBV13	TGTGCCAGCAGCTTTTCCTTGGGGAGGAATGAGCAGTTCTTC	CASSFSLGRNEQFF
-	TRBJ1-5	-	TRBV7-9	TGTGCCAGCAGTTCTCGGGGGGCGCATCAGCCCCAGCATTTT	CASSSRGAHQPQHF
-	TRBJ2-1	TRBD2	TRBV11-3	TGTGCCAGCAGGTCCGGGACTAGCAATGAGCAGTTCTTC	CASRSGTSNEQFF
-	TRBJ2-2	TRBD2	TRBV5-1	TGCGCCAGCAGCTTCGGTGTAGCGGGAATCCCCGGGGAGCTGTTTTTT	CASSFGVAGIPGELFF
few	TRBJ2-7	TRBD2	TRBV19	TGTGCCAGTTCTCTAGCGGGAGAGACCTACGAGCAGTACTTC	CASSLAGETYEQYF
-	TRBJ2-1	-	TRBV30	TGTGCCTTAGCCAAATCCTCCTACAATGAGCAGTTCTTC	CALAKSSYNEQFF
few	TRBJ2-2	-	TRBV10-3	TGTGCCATCAGTTTGGGTCCGGGACATACGAACACCGGGGAGCTGTTTTTT	CAISLGPGHTNTGELFF
-	TRBJ2-7	TRBD1	TRBV6-5	TGTGCCAGCAGCAGGGGGACGGTAGTCTCCTACGAGCAGTACTTC	CASSRGTVVSYEQYF
-	TRBJ1-2	-	TRBV5-6	TGTGCCAGCAGCCCCCCCCAGGGGAACTATGGCTACACCTTC	CASSPPQGNYGYTF
-	TRBJ2-2	-	TRBV28	TGTGCCAGCACCCTACCCGGACTGCAGAGCACCGGGGAGCTGTTTTTT	CASTLPGLQSTGELFF
once	TRBJ1-1	-	TRBV7-9	TGTGCCAGCAGCTTCCTACAGGTACCGAACACTGAAGCTTTCTTT	CASSFLQVPNTEAFF
-	TRBJ1-5	-	TRBV23-1	TGCGCCGGGCGGGGGGGAGGACATAGCAATCAGCCCCAGCATTTT	CAGRGGGHSNQPQHF